Following are 9 T cell receptor beta chains from one sample sequenced in a study of chemoradiotherapy in HPV16-positive cancers. Sequencing was performed with immunoSEQ multiplex PCR; in TCRdb, only in-frame clones are kept and a portion is missing. This table holds over 5,000 clones, about 88% found once. Sequencing was performed on tumor tissue, taken from a patient who underwent chemoradiotherapy. The origin of the receptors is a human donor with HPV-associated anogenital cancer.

The chain recombines TRBV12-5 with TRBJ2-2; no reliable D call. Trimming pared 1 base from V and 7 bases from J, leaving 4 bases between. CDR1 and CDR2 from the germline V gene are LGHNT and FRNRAP. This CDR3 has 12 amino acids. The CDR3 loop is CASGLGVGELFF. The CDR3 bases are TGTGCTAGTGGTTTGGGGGTCGGGGAGCTGTTTTTT. The whole variable domain, filled in from reference TRBV12-5 and TRBJ2-2, reads DARVTQTPRHKVTEMGQEVTMRCQPILGHNTVFWYRQTMMQGLELLAYFRNRAPLDDSGMPKDRFSAEMPDATLATLKIQPSEPRDSAVYFCASGLGVGELFFGEGSRLTVL.

The J gene is TRBJ1-2, the V gene TRBV28; D may be TRBD1 (5 bases). The germline CDR1 and CDR2 sequences are MDHEN and SYDVKM. The CDR3 is 12 amino acids. Trimming removed 4 bases from V and 6 bases from J, with 9 bases in between. Here the CDR3 DNA reads TGTGCCAGCAGTTCAGGGTTGCATGGCTACACCTTC. Amino acid sequence: CASSSGLHGYTF.

The chain joins TRBV7-2 to TRBJ2-7; D is undetermined. Trimming took 1 base from V and 2 from J, leaving 15 bases between them. Germline CDR1 SGHTA, CDR2 FQGNSA. This CDR3 comprises 16 residues. The CDR3 loop reads CASSLGVPILPYEQYF. The CDR3 DNA reads TGTGCCAGCAGCTTAGGGGTTCCGATTTTGCCCTACGAGCAGTACTTC.

This chain connects TRBV4-2 to TRBJ2-2, with 16 bases lining up with TRBD2. Trimming at V came to 1 base and at J to 0 bases, leaving 8 bases not matched to a gene. This CDR3 is built from 21 residues. The germline gives CDR1 LGHNA, CDR2 YNFKEQ. CDR3 amino acids: CASSQVGLAGGGPTNTGELFF. In DNA form, the CDR3 reads TGTGCCAGCAGCCAAGTGGGACTAGCGGGAGGGGGCCCCACGAACACCGGGGAGCTGTTTTTT.

The chain is built from TRBV19 and TRBJ1-5, with TRBD1 as a possible D gene (5 bases). The CDR3 contains 15 residues. V was cut by 1 base and J by 6 bases, with 13 bases left in between. CDR1 LNHDA and CDR2 SQIVND come from the germline V gene (reference sequence). In nucleotides, the CDR3 is TGTGCCAGTAGTATAGTTGCAGGGTCTACTCAGCCCCAGCATTTT. Its translation is CASSIVAGSTQPQHF.

V usage is TRBV19 and J usage is TRBJ1-5, with no clear D. Trimming removed 5 bases from V and 7 bases from J, with 12 bases in between. CDR1 is LNHDA and CDR2 is SQIVND in the germline V gene (reference sequence). CDR3 length: 13 amino acids. CDR3 coding DNA: TGTGCCAGTAGTTCGGAGCTCATCCAGCCCCAGCATTTT. Protein sequence: CASSSELIQPQHF. Looking up the rest from reference TRBV19 and TRBJ1-5 gives the full variable domain: DGGITQSPKYLFRKEGQNVTLSCEQNLNHDAMYWYRQDPGQGLRLIYYSQIVNDFQKGDIAEGYSVSREKKESFPLTVTSAQKNPTAFYLCASSSELIQPQHFGDGTRLSIL.

The chain has TRBV5-4 and TRBJ1-2, with D possibly matching TRBD1 (5 bases). V dropped 6 bases and J dropped 7 bases, with 19 bases sitting between them. The germline CDR1 and CDR2 sequences are SGHNT and YYREEE (reference sequence). The CDR3 has 14 amino acids. The CDR3: CASILGGGLGGYTF. The CDR3 region has the DNA TGTGCCAGCATCCTTGGTGGGGGATTGGGTGGCTACACCTTC.

This clone was found once. The gene calls are TRBV2 and TRBJ1-2, with D tentatively TRBD1 (5 bases). V was trimmed by 2 bases and J by 8 bases, leaving 21 bases between them. The CDR3 spans 16 residues. Germline V CDR1 and CDR2: SNHLY, FYNNEI. The CDR3, as DNA: TGTGCCAGCAGTGAAAGGTCATCTGGGGGAGATGGGGGCTACACCTTC. This sequence encodes CASSERSSGGDGGYTF.

This clone was found a few times. The rearrangement joins TRBV7-2 to TRBJ2-1; 11 bases fit TRBD2. There are 16 residues in the CDR3. Germline values: CDR1 SGHTA, CDR2 FQGNSA. J gave up 8 bases and V 3 bases, and 9 bases lay outside the gene matches. The CDR3 spells CASSFRLAGGGDEQFF. The CDR3 bases are TGTGCCAGCAGCTTTCGCCTAGCGGGAGGAGGAGATGAGCAGTTCTTC.